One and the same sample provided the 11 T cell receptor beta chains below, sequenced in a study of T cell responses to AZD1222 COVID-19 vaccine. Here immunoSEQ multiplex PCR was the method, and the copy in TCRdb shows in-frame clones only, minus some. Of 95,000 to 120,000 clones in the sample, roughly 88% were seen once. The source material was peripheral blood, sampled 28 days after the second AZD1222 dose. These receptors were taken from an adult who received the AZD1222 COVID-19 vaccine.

The CDR3: CASSPLGVRNEQFF. CDR3 coding DNA: TGTGCCAGCAGTCCCCTCGGGGTAAGAAATGAGCAGTTCTTC. The chain is built from TRBV6-5 and TRBJ2-1; weak D call: TRBD2 (5 bases). This CDR3 spans 14 amino acids. Germline CDR1 is MNHEY and CDR2 is SVGAGI. Trimming pared 5 bases from V and 7 bases from J, leaving 15 bases between.

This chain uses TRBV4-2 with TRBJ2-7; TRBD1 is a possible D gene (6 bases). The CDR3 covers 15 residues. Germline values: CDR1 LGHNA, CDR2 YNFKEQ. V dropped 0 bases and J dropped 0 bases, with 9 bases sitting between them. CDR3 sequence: CASSQDQGPSYEQYF. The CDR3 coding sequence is TGTGCCAGCAGCCAAGATCAGGGGCCCTCCTACGAGCAGTACTTC.

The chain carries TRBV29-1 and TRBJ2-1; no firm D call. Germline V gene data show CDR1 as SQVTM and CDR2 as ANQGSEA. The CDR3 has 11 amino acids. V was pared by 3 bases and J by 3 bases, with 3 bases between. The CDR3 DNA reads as TGCAGCGTTGAGTTCTACAATGAGCAGTTCTTC. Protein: CSVEFYNEQFF.

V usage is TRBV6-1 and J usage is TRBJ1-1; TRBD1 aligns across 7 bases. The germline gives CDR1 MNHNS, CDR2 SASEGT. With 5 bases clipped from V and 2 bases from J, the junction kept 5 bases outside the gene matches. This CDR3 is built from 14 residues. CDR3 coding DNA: TGTGCCAGCAGTACGGGACAGCATAACACTGAAGCTTTCTTT. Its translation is CASSTGQHNTEAFF.

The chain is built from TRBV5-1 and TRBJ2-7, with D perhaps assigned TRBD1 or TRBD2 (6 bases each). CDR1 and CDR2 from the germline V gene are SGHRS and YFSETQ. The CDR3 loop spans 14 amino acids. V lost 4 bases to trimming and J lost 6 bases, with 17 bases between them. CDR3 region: CASSTGLGGSEQYF. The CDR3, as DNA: TGCGCCAGCAGCACAGGGTTAGGGGGGAGCGAGCAGTACTTC.

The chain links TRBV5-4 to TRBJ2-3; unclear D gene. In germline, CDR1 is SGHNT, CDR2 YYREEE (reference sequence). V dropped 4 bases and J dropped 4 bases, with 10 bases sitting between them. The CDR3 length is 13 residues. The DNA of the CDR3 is TGTGCCAGCAGCCCACAGAACGCAGATACGCAGTATTTT. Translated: CASSPQNADTQYF. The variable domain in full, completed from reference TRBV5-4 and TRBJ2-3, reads ETGVTQSPTHLIKTRGQQVTLRCSSQSGHNTVSWYQQALGQGPQFIFQYYREEENGRGNFPPRFSGLQFPNYSSELNVNALELDDSALYLCASSPQNADTQYFGPGTRLTVL.

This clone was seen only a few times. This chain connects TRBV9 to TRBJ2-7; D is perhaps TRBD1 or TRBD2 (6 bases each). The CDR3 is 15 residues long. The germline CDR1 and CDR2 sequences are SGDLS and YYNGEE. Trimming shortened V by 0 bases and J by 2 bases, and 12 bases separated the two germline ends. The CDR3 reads CASSVEVGGPYEQYF. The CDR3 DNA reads TGTGCCAGCAGCGTAGAAGTGGGGGGCCCCTACGAGCAGTACTTC. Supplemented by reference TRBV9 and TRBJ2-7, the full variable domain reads DSGVTQTPKHLITATGQRVTLRCSPRSGDLSVYWYQQSLDQGLQFLIQYYNGEERAKGNILERFSAQQFPDLHSELNLSSLELGDSALYFCASSVEVGGPYEQYFGPGTRLTVT.

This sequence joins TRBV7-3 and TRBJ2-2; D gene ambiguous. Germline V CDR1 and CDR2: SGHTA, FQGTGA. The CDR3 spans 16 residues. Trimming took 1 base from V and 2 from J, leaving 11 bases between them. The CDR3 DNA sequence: TGTGCCAGCAGCTTAAATGAAGTGGGAAACACCGGGGAGCTGTTTTTT. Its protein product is CASSLNEVGNTGELFF.

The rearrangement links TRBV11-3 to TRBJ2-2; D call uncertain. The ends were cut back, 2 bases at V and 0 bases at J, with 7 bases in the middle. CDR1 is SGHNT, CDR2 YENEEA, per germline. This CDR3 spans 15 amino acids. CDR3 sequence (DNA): TGTGCCAGCAGCTTACGAGGTGCGAACACCGGGGAGCTGTTTTTT. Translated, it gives CASSLRGANTGELFF.

CDR3 bases: TGTGCCATCGGTGGCGGACAGGGGAACTCTGGAAACACCATATATTTT. Translation: CAIGGGQGNSGNTIYF. V gene TRBV10-3 combines with J gene TRBJ1-3, with TRBD1 identical over 9 bases. Germline CDR1 and CDR2: ENHRY and SYGVKD. The CDR3 is made up of 16 amino acids. V shed 8 bases, J shed 0 bases, and the junction held 8 bases outside the gene matches.

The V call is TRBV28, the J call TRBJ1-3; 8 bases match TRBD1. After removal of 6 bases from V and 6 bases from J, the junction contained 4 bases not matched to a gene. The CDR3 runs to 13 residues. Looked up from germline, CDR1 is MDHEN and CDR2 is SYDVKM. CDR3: CASSSQGANTIYF. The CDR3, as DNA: TGTGCCAGCAGCTCTCAGGGGGCAAACACCATATATTTT.